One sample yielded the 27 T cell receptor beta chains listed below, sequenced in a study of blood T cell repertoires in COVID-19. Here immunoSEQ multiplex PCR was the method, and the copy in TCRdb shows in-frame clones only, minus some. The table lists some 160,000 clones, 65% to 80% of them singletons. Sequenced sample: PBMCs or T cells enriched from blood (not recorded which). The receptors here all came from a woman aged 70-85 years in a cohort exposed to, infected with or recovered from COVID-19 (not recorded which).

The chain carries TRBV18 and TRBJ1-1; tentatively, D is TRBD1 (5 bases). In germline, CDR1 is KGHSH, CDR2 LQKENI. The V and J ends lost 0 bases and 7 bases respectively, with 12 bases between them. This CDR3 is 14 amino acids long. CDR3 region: CASSPPGYQGEAFF. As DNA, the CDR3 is TGTGCCAGCTCACCACCCGGTTATCAGGGTGAAGCTTTCTTT.

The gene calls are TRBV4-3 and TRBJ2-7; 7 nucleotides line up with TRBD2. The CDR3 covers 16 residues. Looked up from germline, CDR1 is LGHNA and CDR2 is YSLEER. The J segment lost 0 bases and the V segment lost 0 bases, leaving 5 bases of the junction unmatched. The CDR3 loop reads CASSQDWGGSSYEQYF. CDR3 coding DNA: TGCGCCAGCAGCCAAGATTGGGGGGGGTCCTCCTACGAGCAGTACTTC.

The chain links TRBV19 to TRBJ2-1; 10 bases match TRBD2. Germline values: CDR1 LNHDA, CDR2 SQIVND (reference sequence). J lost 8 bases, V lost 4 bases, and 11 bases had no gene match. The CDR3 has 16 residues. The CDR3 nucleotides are TGTGCCAGTAGTACTTCTAGCGGGAGTGGATACTATGAGCAGTTCTTC. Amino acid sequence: CASSTSSGSGYYEQFF.

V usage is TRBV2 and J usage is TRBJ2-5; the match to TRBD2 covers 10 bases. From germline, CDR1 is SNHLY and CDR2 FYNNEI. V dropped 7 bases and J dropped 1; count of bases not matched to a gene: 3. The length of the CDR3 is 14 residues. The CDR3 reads CASKASGSQETQYF. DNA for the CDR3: TGTGCCAGCAAGGCTAGCGGGAGCCAAGAGACCCAGTACTTC.

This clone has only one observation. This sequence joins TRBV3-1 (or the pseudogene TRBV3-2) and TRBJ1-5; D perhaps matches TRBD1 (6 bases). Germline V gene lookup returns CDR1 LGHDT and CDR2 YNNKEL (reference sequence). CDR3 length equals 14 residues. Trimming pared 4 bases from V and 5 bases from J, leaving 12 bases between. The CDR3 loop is CASSLTPGDQPQHF. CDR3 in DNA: TGTGCCAGCAGCCTGACGCCAGGGGATCAGCCCCAGCATTTT.

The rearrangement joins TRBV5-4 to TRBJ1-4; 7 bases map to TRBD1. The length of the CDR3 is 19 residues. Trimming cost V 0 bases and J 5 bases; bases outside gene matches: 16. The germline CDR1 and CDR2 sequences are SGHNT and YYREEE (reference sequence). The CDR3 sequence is CASSLAWGTGQRNNEKLFF. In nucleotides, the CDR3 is TGTGCCAGCAGCTTGGCCTGGGGCACGGGACAGAGAAACAATGAAAAACTGTTTTTT.

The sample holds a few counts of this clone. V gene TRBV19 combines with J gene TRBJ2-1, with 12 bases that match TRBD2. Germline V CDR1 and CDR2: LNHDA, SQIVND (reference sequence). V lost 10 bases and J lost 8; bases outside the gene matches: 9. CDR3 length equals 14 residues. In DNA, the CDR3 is TGTGCCACCGAACGGACTAGCGGGACCTATGAGCAGTTCTTC. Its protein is CATERTSGTYEQFF. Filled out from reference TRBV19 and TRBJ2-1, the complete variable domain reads DGGITQSPKYLFRKEGQNVTLSCEQNLNHDAMYWYRQDPGQGLRLIYYSQIVNDFQKGDIAEGYSVSREKKESFPLTVTSAQKNPTAFYLCATERTSGTYEQFFGPGTRLTVL.

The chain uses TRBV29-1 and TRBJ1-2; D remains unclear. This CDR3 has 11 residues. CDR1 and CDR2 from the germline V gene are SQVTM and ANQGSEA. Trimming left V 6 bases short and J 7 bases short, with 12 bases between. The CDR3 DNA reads TGCAGCGTCCCGGGAGGGTTTGGCTACACCTTC. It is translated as CSVPGGFGYTF.

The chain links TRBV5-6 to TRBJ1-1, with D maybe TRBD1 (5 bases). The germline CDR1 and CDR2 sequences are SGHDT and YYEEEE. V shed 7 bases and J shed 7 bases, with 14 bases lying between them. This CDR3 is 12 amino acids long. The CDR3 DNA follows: TGTGCCAGCGGCATAGCCGACAGTGAAGCTTTCTTT. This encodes CASGIADSEAFF. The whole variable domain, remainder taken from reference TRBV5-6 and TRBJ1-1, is DAGVTQSPTHLIKTRGQQVTLRCSPKSGHDTVSWYQQALGQGPQFIFQYYEEEERQRGNFPDRFSGHQFPNYSSELNVNALLLGDSALYLCASGIADSEAFFGQGTRLTVV.

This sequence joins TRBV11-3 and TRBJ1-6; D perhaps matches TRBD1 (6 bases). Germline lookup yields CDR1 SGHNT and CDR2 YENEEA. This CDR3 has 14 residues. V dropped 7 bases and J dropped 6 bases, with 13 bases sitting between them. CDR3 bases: TGTGCCAGCACGATGGCCAGGGGTAATTCACCCCTCCACTTT. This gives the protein CASTMARGNSPLHF. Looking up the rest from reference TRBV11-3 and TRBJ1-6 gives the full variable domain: EAGVVQSPRYKIIEKKQPVAFWCNPISGHNTLYWYLQNLGQGPELLIRYENEEAVDDSQLPKDRFSAERLKGVDSTLKIQPAELGDSAVYLCASTMARGNSPLHFGNGTRLTVT.

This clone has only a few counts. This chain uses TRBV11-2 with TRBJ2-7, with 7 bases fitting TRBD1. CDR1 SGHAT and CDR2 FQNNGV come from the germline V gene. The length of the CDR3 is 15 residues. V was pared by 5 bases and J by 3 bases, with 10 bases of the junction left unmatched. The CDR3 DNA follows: TGTGCCAGCAGCCATCGTCAAACAGGGGTCTACGAGCAGTACTTC. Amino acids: CASSHRQTGVYEQYF. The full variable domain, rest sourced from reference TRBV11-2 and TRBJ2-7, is EAGVAQSPRYKIIEKRQSVAFWCNPISGHATLYWYQQILGQGPKLLIQFQNNGVVDDSQLPKDRFSAERLKGVDSTLKIQPAKLEDSAVYLCASSHRQTGVYEQYFGPGTRLTVT.

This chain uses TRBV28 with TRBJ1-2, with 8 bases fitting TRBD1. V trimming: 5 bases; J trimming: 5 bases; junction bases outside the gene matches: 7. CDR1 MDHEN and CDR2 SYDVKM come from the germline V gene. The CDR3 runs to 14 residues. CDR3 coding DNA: TGTGCCAGCAGTCTCGGACAGGGCATATATGGCTACACCTTC. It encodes CASSLGQGIYGYTF.

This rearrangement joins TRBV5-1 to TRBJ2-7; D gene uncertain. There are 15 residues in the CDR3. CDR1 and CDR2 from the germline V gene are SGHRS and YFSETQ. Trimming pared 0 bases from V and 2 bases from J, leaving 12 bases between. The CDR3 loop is CASSLAPGATYEQYF. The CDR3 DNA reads TGCGCCAGCAGCTTGGCGCCGGGTGCGACCTACGAGCAGTACTTC.

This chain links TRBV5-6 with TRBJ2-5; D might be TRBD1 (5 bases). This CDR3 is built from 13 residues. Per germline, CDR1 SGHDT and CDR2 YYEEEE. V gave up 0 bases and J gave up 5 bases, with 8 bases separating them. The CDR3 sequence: CASSLVAGETQYF. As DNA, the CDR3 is TGTGCCAGCAGCTTGGTTGCAGGGGAGACCCAGTACTTC.

Here the CDR3 DNA reads TGTGCCACCGGGACTAGCGGGATTTTCTCAGATACGCAGTATTTT. Amino acids: CATGTSGIFSDTQYF. V usage is TRBV24-1 and J usage is TRBJ2-3; TRBD2 agrees at 13 bases. CDR3 length equals 15 residues. Trimming cost V 9 bases and J 4 bases; bases outside gene matches: 6. Germline values: CDR1 KGHDR, CDR2 SFDVKD.

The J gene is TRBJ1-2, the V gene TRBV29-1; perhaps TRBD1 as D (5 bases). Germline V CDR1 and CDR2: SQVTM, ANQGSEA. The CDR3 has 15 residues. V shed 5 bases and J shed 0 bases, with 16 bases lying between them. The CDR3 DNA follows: TGCAGCGTTCCCTCTCGGCGGGGGTCTAACTATGGCTACACCTTC. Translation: CSVPSRRGSNYGYTF.

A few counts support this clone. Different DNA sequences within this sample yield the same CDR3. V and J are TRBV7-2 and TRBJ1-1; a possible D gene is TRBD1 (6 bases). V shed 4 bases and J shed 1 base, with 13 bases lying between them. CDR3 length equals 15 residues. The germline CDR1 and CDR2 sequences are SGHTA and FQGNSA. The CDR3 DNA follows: TGTGCCAGCAGCTGGACGGGGGGCGGGAACACTGAAGCTTTCTTT. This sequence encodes CASSWTGGGNTEAFF. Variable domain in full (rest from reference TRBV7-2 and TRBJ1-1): GAGVSQSPSNKVTEKGKDVELRCDPISGHTALYWYRQSLGQGLEFLIYFQGNSAPDKSGLPSDRFSAERTGGSVSTLTIQRTQQEDSAVYLCASSWTGGGNTEAFFGQGTRLTVV.

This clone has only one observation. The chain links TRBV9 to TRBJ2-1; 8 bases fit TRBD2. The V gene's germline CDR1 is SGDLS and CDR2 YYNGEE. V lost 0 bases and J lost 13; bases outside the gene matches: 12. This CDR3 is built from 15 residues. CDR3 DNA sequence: TGTGCCAGCAGCGTAGACGGGAGGGACGGAGGGACTCAGTTCTTC. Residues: CASSVDGRDGGTQFF.

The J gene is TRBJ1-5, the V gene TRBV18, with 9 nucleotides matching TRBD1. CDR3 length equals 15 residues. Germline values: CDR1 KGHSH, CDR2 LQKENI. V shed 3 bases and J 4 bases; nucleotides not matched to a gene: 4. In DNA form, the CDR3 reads TGTGCCAGCTCACCTCTACAGGGGGCGAATCAGCCCCAGCATTTT. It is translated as CASSPLQGANQPQHF.

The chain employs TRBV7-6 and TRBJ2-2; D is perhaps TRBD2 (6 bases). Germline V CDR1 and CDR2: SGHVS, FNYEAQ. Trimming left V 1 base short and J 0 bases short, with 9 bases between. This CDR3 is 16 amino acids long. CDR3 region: CASSLGGGTNTGELFF. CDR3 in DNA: TGTGCCAGCAGCTTAGGGGGCGGGACGAACACCGGGGAGCTGTTTTTT.

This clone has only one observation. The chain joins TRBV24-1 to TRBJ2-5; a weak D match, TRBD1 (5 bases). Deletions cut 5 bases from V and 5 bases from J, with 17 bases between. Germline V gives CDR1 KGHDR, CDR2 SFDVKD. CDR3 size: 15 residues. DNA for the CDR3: TGTGCCACCAGTGCCTCCCTAGGGGCGAAGGAGACCCAGTACTTC. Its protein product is CATSASLGAKETQYF.

DNA for the CDR3: TGTGCCATCAGTCCCGGGACAGGGGGCTATAATTCACCCCTCCACTTT. Encoded protein: CAISPGTGGYNSPLHF. The rearrangement joins TRBV10-3 to TRBJ1-6; 11 nucleotides agree with TRBD1. There are 16 residues in the CDR3. Germline trimming cut 5 bases from V and 3 bases from J; bases unmatched to any gene: 3. CDR1 is ENHRY, CDR2 SYGVKD, per germline.

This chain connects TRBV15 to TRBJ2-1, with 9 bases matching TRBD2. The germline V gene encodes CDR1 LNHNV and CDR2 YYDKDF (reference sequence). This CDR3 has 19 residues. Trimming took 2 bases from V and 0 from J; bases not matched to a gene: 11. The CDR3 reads CATSRMRNSGRPSYNEQFF. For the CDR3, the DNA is TGTGCCACCAGCAGAATGCGGAATAGCGGGAGACCCTCCTACAATGAGCAGTTCTTC.

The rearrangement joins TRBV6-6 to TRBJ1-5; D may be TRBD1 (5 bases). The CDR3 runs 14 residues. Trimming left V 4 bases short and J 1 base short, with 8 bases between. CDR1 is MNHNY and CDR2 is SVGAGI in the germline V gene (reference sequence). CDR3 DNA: TGTGCCAGCAGTTCGACAGCGAGCAATCAGCCCCAGCATTTT. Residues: CASSSTASNQPQHF.

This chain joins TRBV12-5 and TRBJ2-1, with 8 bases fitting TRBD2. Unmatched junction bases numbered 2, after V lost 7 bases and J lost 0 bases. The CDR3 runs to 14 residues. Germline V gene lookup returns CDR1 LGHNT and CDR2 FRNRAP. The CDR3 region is CASAGLVSYNEQFF. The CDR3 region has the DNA TGTGCTAGTGCGGGACTAGTCTCCTACAATGAGCAGTTCTTC.

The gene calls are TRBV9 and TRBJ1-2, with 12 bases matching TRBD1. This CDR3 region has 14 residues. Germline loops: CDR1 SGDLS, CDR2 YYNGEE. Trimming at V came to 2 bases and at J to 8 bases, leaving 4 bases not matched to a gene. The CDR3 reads CASSVGQGAMGYTF. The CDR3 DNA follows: TGTGCCAGCAGCGTGGGACAGGGGGCAATGGGCTACACCTTC.

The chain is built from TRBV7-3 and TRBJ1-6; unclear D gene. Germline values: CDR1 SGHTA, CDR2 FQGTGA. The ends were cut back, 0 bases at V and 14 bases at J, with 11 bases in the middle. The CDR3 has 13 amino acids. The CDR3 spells CASSLTSGETLHF. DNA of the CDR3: TGTGCCAGCAGCTTAACGTCAGGCGAGACCCTCCACTTT.